This TCR beta chain was observed in a study of T cell responses to AZD1222 COVID-19 vaccine. CDR1 LNHNV and CDR2 YYDKDF come from the germline V gene (reference sequence). Trimming shortened V by 0 bases and J by 3 bases, and 18 bases separated the two germline ends. CDR3 length equals 18 residues. Here immunoSEQ multiplex PCR was the method, and the copy in TCRdb shows in-frame clones only, minus some. The sample contains approximately 110,000 clones, about 90% of which appear only once. Remarks on this clone: Its antigen is still unknown.

Whole-study results and caveats: Nearly half of unique spike-specific TCRs reportedly avoided B.1.351 and B.1.1.7 mutated regions. Spike-specific TCR breadth and depth grew following two AZD1222 doses.

The clonotype originates from an adult who received the AZD1222 COVID-19 vaccine. This chain joins TRBV15 and TRBJ1-5, with no clear D. The starting material was peripheral blood, obtained 28 days after the second AZD1222 dose. The CDR3 bases are TGTGCCACCAGCAGAGACTTTTCCACCCAGGCGCTCAATCAGCCCCAGCATTTT. Translated, it gives CATSRDFSTQALNQPQHF.